This T cell receptor beta chain was found in a study of T cells after somatic rescue of genetic block. In germline, CDR1 is LNHDA, CDR2 SQIVND (reference sequence). Trimming cost V 1 base and J 5 bases; bases outside gene matches: 8. The CDR3 has 15 residues. Sequenced by immunoSEQ multiplex PCR; TCRdb stores in-frame clones only, minus some. The sample contains 80,000 to 90,000 clones, approximately 90% of which appear only once. The sequencing input was peripheral blood mononuclear cells (PBMCs). This clonotype was obtained from a young woman. The chain joins TRBV19 to TRBJ2-7; 7 bases line up with TRBD2. In nucleotides, the CDR3 is TGTGCCAGTAGTATAGGCCGGGACTATGGCCACGAGCAGTACTTC. Residues: CASSIGRDYGHEQYF. The variable domain in full, with the rest retrieved from reference TRBV19 and TRBJ2-7, is DGGITQSPKYLFRKEGQNVTLSCEQNLNHDAMYWYRQDPGQGLRLIYYSQIVNDFQKGDIAEGYSVSREKKESFPLTVTSAQKNPTAFYLCASSIGRDYGHEQYFGPGTRLTVT.